These T cell receptor beta chains were read from a single sample in a study of cytomegalovirus exposure and HLA in healthy donors. Profiling relied on immunoSEQ multiplex PCR, and the TCRdb table lists in-frame clones only, not all of them. The sample includes roughly 150,000 clones, around 80% of them seen just once. Sequencing used PBMCs. These receptors were taken from a man aged 30 to 45 in good health and CMV-seropositive. Both conserved end residues are part of each CDR3. A D gene is named only where the DNA matches it firmly. Not all rows give a size; the values are once, few, many and, for expanded clones, a class.

j_gene: TRBJ1-4; d_gene: .; v_gene: TRBV7-2; len: 14; abundance: once; CDR3nt: TGTGCCAGCAGCTACCGGGGGAGGAATGAAAAACTGTTTTTT; CDR3aa: CASSYRGRNEKLFF
j_gene: TRBJ2-2; d_gene: TRBD1; v_gene: TRBV7-9; len: 16; abundance: .; CDR3nt: TGTGCCAGCAGTTTAGTGGGGACAGGGAACACCGGGGAGCTGTTTTTT; CDR3aa: CASSLVGTGNTGELFF
j_gene: TRBJ1-4; d_gene: TRBD1; v_gene: TRBV14; len: 19; abundance: .; CDR3nt: TGTGCCAGCAGCCATCTAACCACAGGGGGTTGGGCAACTAATGAAAAACTGTTTTTT; CDR3aa: CASSHLTTGGWATNEKLFF
j_gene: TRBJ2-1; d_gene: TRBD2; v_gene: TRBV7-9; len: 12; abundance: .; CDR3nt: TGTGCCAGCAGATCCGAGCGGGGTGAGCAGTTCTTC; CDR3aa: CASRSERGEQFF
j_gene: TRBJ2-3; d_gene: .; v_gene: TRBV30; len: 13; abundance: .; CDR3nt: TGTGCCTGGAGTGGGGGCCACACAGATACGCAGTATTTT; CDR3aa: CAWSGGHTDTQYF
j_gene: TRBJ1-2; d_gene: .; v_gene: TRBV6-5; len: 13; abundance: .; CDR3nt: TGTGCCAGCAGTTACGCGGCTAACTATGGCTACACCTTC; CDR3aa: CASSYAANYGYTF
j_gene: TRBJ2-3; d_gene: .; v_gene: TRBV6-5; len: 14; abundance: few; CDR3nt: TGTGCCAGCAGTGACGGGGACTCCACAGATACGCAGTATTTT; CDR3aa: CASSDGDSTDTQYF
j_gene: TRBJ2-1; d_gene: TRBD2; v_gene: TRBV28; len: 15; abundance: .; CDR3nt: TGTGCCAGCGGGAGGGTTCCCCCCGCCTACAATGAGCAGTTCTTC; CDR3aa: CASGRVPPAYNEQFF
j_gene: TRBJ2-6; d_gene: .; v_gene: TRBV19; len: 21; abundance: .; CDR3nt: TGTGCCAGTAGTCCACAAGGACTTGGAGGGTTAAGGGTCTCTGGGGCCAACGGCCTGACTTTC; CDR3aa: CASSPQGLGGLRVSGANGLTF
j_gene: TRBJ1-2; d_gene: .; v_gene: TRBV27; len: 14; abundance: .; CDR3nt: TGTGCCAGCAGTTTATTTCGGGGGAACTATGGCTACACCTTC; CDR3aa: CASSLFRGNYGYTF
j_gene: TRBJ2-6; d_gene: .; v_gene: TRBV11-2; len: 17; abundance: .; CDR3nt: TGTGCCAGCAGCACCCGGTCCCGACACACTGGGGCCAACGTCCTGACTTTC; CDR3aa: CASSTRSRHTGANVLTF
j_gene: TRBJ2-7; d_gene: TRBD1; v_gene: TRBV7-9; len: 15; abundance: .; CDR3nt: TGTTCCAGCAGCTTAGGGAACAGGGGGCCGGGCGAGCAGTACTTC; CDR3aa: CSSSLGNRGPGEQYF
j_gene: TRBJ2-7; d_gene: TRBD2; v_gene: TRBV10-3; len: 17; abundance: .; CDR3nt: TGTGCCATCTGGGGGGGTACTAGCGGGGGGCTGGGTTACGAGCAGTACTTC; CDR3aa: CAIWGGTSGGLGYEQYF
j_gene: TRBJ1-4; d_gene: .; v_gene: TRBV6-1; len: 14; abundance: .; CDR3nt: TGTGCCAGCAGTGAACTGGGGGGGTATGAAAAACTGTTTTTT; CDR3aa: CASSELGGYEKLFF
j_gene: TRBJ1-4; d_gene: .; v_gene: TRBV28; len: 17; abundance: .; CDR3nt: TGTGCCAGCATTCACGATCCCCCTCGGGGAGTTAATGAAAAACTGTTTTTT; CDR3aa: CASIHDPPRGVNEKLFF
j_gene: TRBJ2-3; d_gene: .; v_gene: TRBV21-1; len: 14; abundance: .; CDR3nt: TGTGCCAGCAGCCCTTGGCACGGGACAGATACGCAGTATTTT; CDR3aa: CASSPWHGTDTQYF
j_gene: TRBJ1-2; d_gene: TRBD1; v_gene: TRBV6-5; len: 14; abundance: .; CDR3nt: TGTGCCAGCAGTGCCGGGACAGGCTTCGATGGCTACACCTTC; CDR3aa: CASSAGTGFDGYTF
j_gene: TRBJ2-7; d_gene: TRBD2; v_gene: TRBV30; len: 14; abundance: .; CDR3nt: TGTGCCTGGAGTGAGCCGGGACTAGGACGCGAGCAGTACTTC; CDR3aa: CAWSEPGLGREQYF
j_gene: TRBJ1-1; d_gene: .; v_gene: TRBV7-2; len: 11; abundance: .; CDR3nt: TGTGCCAGCAGCGCTAAGTATGAAGCTTTCTTT; CDR3aa: CASSAKYEAFF
j_gene: TRBJ2-7; d_gene: TRBD2; v_gene: TRBV5-1; len: 18; abundance: .; CDR3nt: TGCGCCAGCAGCTTGGGAAGGATCCTTAGCGGGAGCTCCTACGAGCAGTACTTC; CDR3aa: CASSLGRILSGSSYEQYF
j_gene: TRBJ2-5; d_gene: .; v_gene: TRBV4-3; len: 17; abundance: .; CDR3nt: TGCGCCAGCAGCCAAGCGGCGGGGGCCCTGTACCAAGAGACCCAGTACTTC; CDR3aa: CASSQAAGALYQETQYF
j_gene: TRBJ2-1; d_gene: .; v_gene: TRBV15; len: 16; abundance: .; CDR3nt: TGTGCCACCAGCAGAGACCAGGGGGCGGGAGTGCGCGAGCAGTTCTTC; CDR3aa: CATSRDQGAGVREQFF
j_gene: TRBJ2-1; d_gene: TRBD1; v_gene: TRBV6-6; len: 15; abundance: .; CDR3nt: TGTGCCAGCAGCCCGGGACAGGGGGCTCAGAATGAGCAGTTCTTC; CDR3aa: CASSPGQGAQNEQFF
j_gene: TRBJ2-1; d_gene: TRBD2; v_gene: TRBV11-2; len: 15; abundance: .; CDR3nt: TGTGCCAGCTTGGGGGGTCTAGCGGGGGTGAATGAGCAGTTCTTC; CDR3aa: CASLGGLAGVNEQFF
j_gene: TRBJ2-6; d_gene: .; v_gene: TRBV10-3; len: 16; abundance: .; CDR3nt: TGTGCCATCAGCACCCGAGGGGGTCCTGGGGCCAACGTCCTGACTTTC; CDR3aa: CAISTRGGPGANVLTF
j_gene: TRBJ2-7; d_gene: .; v_gene: TRBV27; len: 15; abundance: .; CDR3nt: TGTGCCAGCAGTTTAAAATCAGGGGACCCCTACGAGCAGTACTTC; CDR3aa: CASSLKSGDPYEQYF
j_gene: TRBJ1-2; d_gene: TRBD1; v_gene: TRBV5-6; len: 16; abundance: .; CDR3nt: TGTGCCAGCAGCTCCGGGACAGGGGCCTTAAACTATGGCTACACCTTC; CDR3aa: CASSSGTGALNYGYTF
j_gene: TRBJ2-7; d_gene: TRBD1; v_gene: TRBV6-6; len: 15; abundance: .; CDR3nt: TGTGCCAGCAGCCATGGACAGGGGATCTCCTACGAGCAGTACTTC; CDR3aa: CASSHGQGISYEQYF
j_gene: TRBJ2-1; d_gene: TRBD2; v_gene: TRBV2; len: 15; abundance: .; CDR3nt: TGTGCCACCCTCAGGGAGCGGGGGAATTACAATGAGCAGTTCTTC; CDR3aa: CATLRERGNYNEQFF
j_gene: TRBJ1-3; d_gene: .; v_gene: TRBV28; len: 15; abundance: .; CDR3nt: TGTGCCAGCAGTTTCGGTGGGCCGTCTGGAAACACCATATATTTT; CDR3aa: CASSFGGPSGNTIYF
j_gene: TRBJ1-1; d_gene: .; v_gene: TRBV7-9; len: 15; abundance: few; CDR3nt: TGTGCCAGCTCGCGGGGCCTTACCTACCAACCTGGAGCTTTCTTT; CDR3aa: CASSRGLTYQPGAFF
j_gene: TRBJ1-1; d_gene: TRBD1; v_gene: TRBV27; len: 13; abundance: .; CDR3nt: TGTGCCAGCAGTGACAGGGGAGGCACTGAAGCTTTCTTT; CDR3aa: CASSDRGGTEAFF
j_gene: TRBJ2-2; d_gene: TRBD2; v_gene: TRBV7-8; len: 17; abundance: .; CDR3nt: TGTGCCAGCAGCGTTAGAGCGGGACTAGCGGGGTCCGGGGAGCTGTTTTTT; CDR3aa: CASSVRAGLAGSGELFF
j_gene: TRBJ2-5; d_gene: TRBD2; v_gene: TRBV6-4; len: 16; abundance: few; CDR3nt: TGTGCCAGCAGTAAGACTAGCGGGGCACCTCAGGAGACCCAGTACTTC; CDR3aa: CASSKTSGAPQETQYF
j_gene: TRBJ2-4; d_gene: .; v_gene: TRBV6-5; len: 15; abundance: .; CDR3nt: TGTGCCAGCAGGCCTCTGGGGGGGGCCAAAAACAGTCAGTACTTC; CDR3aa: CASRPLGGAKNSQYF
j_gene: TRBJ1-2; d_gene: TRBD1; v_gene: TRBV7-2; len: 15; abundance: .; CDR3nt: TGTGCCAGCAGCTACACCGGGACAGGGAACTATGGCTACACCTTC; CDR3aa: CASSYTGTGNYGYTF
j_gene: TRBJ1-1; d_gene: .; v_gene: TRBV4-3; len: 13; abundance: few; CDR3nt: TGCGCCAGCAGCCAAGAAACAAACACTGAAGCTTTCTTT; CDR3aa: CASSQETNTEAFF
j_gene: TRBJ2-2; d_gene: .; v_gene: TRBV7-9; len: 16; abundance: .; CDR3nt: TGTGCCAGCAGCCCGCAGGAAGGGGCGAACACCGGGGAGCTGTTTTTT; CDR3aa: CASSPQEGANTGELFF
j_gene: TRBJ2-3; d_gene: .; v_gene: TRBV7-9; len: 15; abundance: .; CDR3nt: TGTGCCAGCAGCTTAGCGCTAGCGCTCACAGATACGCAGTATTTT; CDR3aa: CASSLALALTDTQYF
j_gene: TRBJ1-2; d_gene: .; v_gene: TRBV19; len: 13; abundance: .; CDR3nt: TGTGCCAGTAGTACCCGGGACTTCTATGGCTACACCTTC; CDR3aa: CASSTRDFYGYTF
j_gene: TRBJ1-2; d_gene: .; v_gene: TRBV11-2; len: 15; abundance: .; CDR3nt: TGTGCCAGCAGACCAGTACGGGGGTCCCGAGGAGGCTACACCTTC; CDR3aa: CASRPVRGSRGGYTF
j_gene: TRBJ2-7; d_gene: TRBD1; v_gene: TRBV5-4; len: 16; abundance: .; CDR3nt: TGTGCCAGCAGCTTGGCCCCTAGACAGGGGATGGGGGAGCAGTACTTC; CDR3aa: CASSLAPRQGMGEQYF
j_gene: TRBJ2-1; d_gene: TRBD2; v_gene: TRBV29-1; len: 16; abundance: .; CDR3nt: TGCAGCGCTAGGGAAGGTCGGACTAGCACCTACAATGAGCAGTTCTTC; CDR3aa: CSAREGRTSTYNEQFF
j_gene: TRBJ1-2; d_gene: TRBD1; v_gene: TRBV28; len: 14; abundance: .; CDR3nt: TGTGCCAGCAGTATTATAGGGGGCAGCTATGGCTACACCTTC; CDR3aa: CASSIIGGSYGYTF
j_gene: TRBJ2-3; d_gene: .; v_gene: TRBV9; len: 12; abundance: .; CDR3nt: TGTGCCAGCAGCTCCCCCTCAGATACGCAGTATTTT; CDR3aa: CASSSPSDTQYF
j_gene: TRBJ2-1; d_gene: .; v_gene: TRBV12-5; len: 14; abundance: .; CDR3nt: TGTGCTAGTGCCACCACCCTAAGAGGCAATGAGCAGTTCTTC; CDR3aa: CASATTLRGNEQFF
j_gene: TRBJ2-1; d_gene: TRBD2; v_gene: TRBV5-4; len: 17; abundance: .; CDR3nt: TGTGCCAGCACCGACAATGGTCGGGCTAGCGGAAACAATGAGCAGTTCTTC; CDR3aa: CASTDNGRASGNNEQFF
j_gene: TRBJ2-3; d_gene: TRBD2; v_gene: TRBV4-3; len: 18; abundance: .; CDR3nt: TGCGCCAGCAGCCAAGACCCCGTACTAGCGGGGTTGGGAGATACGCAGTATTTT; CDR3aa: CASSQDPVLAGLGDTQYF
j_gene: TRBJ1-1; d_gene: .; v_gene: TRBV18; len: 14; abundance: .; CDR3nt: TGTGCCAGCTCACCGAAGTCGGGGGACACTGAAGCTTTCTTT; CDR3aa: CASSPKSGDTEAFF
j_gene: TRBJ2-7; d_gene: TRBD1; v_gene: TRBV29-1; len: 15; abundance: .; CDR3nt: TGCAGCGTTGGGCGTCTGAGACAGGGCACCTACGAGCAGTACTTC; CDR3aa: CSVGRLRQGTYEQYF
j_gene: TRBJ2-7; d_gene: .; v_gene: TRBV4-1; len: 14; abundance: .; CDR3nt: TGCGCCAGCAGCCCTGAGCCAGGGTACTACGAGCAGTACTTC; CDR3aa: CASSPEPGYYEQYF
j_gene: TRBJ2-3; d_gene: .; v_gene: TRBV11-2; len: 13; abundance: .; CDR3nt: TGTGCCAGCAGCTTAGGCAGAATAGATACGCAGTATTTT; CDR3aa: CASSLGRIDTQYF
j_gene: TRBJ1-2; d_gene: TRBD1; v_gene: TRBV30; len: 13; abundance: .; CDR3nt: TGCGCCTGGCACCTCGGGACAGACTATGGCTACACCTTC; CDR3aa: CAWHLGTDYGYTF